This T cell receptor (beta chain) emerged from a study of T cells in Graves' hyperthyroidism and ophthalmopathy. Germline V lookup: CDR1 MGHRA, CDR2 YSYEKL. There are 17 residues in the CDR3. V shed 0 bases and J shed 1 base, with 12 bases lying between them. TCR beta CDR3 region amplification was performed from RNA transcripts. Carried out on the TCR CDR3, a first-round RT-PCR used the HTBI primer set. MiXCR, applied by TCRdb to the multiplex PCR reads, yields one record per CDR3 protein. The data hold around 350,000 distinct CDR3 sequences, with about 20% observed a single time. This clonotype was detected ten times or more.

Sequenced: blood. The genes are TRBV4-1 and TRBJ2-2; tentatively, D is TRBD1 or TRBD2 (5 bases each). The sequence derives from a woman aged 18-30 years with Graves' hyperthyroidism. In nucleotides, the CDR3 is TGCGCCAGCAGCCAAGATGGGCCGGGGCGGAACACCGGGGAGCTGTTTTTT. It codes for CASSQDGPGRNTGELFF.